One and the same sample provided the 22 T cell receptor beta chains below, sequenced in a study of vaccination and CD4 T cells after COVID-19. Sequenced with the Oncomine TCR Beta short-read assay was DNA taken from cultured CD4+ T cells. Each CDR3 protein is one row after TCRdb ran MiXCR on the PCR reads. The sample yields around 15,000 distinct CDR3 sequences, around half seen once. These receptors have no identified antigens. Sample time point: late sampling 161 to 241 days after vaccination in a few convalescent patients. This sample's treatment: approximately 11-day PBMC culture with coronavirus spike peptide pools or control peptides (ViraFEST assay). The specimen comprised CD4+ T cells from blood, cultured in vitro, sampled about 7 months after SARS-CoV-2 vaccination. All receptors come from a human donor who had recovered from COVID-19.

The chain is built from TRBV2 and TRBJ2-7; D is possibly TRBD2 (6 bases). Trimming shortened V by 7 bases and J by 5 bases, and 18 bases separated the two germline ends. Germline V gene data show CDR1 as SNHLY and CDR2 as FYNNEI. The CDR3 spans 14 residues. CDR3 sequence: CASNDAGSIHEQYF. The CDR3, as DNA: TGTGCCAGCAACGACGCCGGGAGTATCCACGAGCAGTACTTC. Combining the CDR3 with reference TRBV2 and TRBJ2-7 gives the whole variable domain EPEVTQTPSHQVTQMGQEVILRCVPISNHLYFYWYRQILGQKVEFLVSFYNNEISEKSEIFDDQFSVERPDGSNFTLKIRSTKLEDSAMYFCASNDAGSIHEQYFGPGTRLTVT.

The chain recombines TRBV19 with TRBJ2-1; 8 nucleotides agree with TRBD1. From germline, CDR1 is LNHDA and CDR2 SQIVND (reference sequence). V lost 6 bases to trimming and J lost 4 bases; unmatched junction nucleotides: 8. The CDR3 has 15 residues. The CDR3 DNA reads as TGTGCCAGTAGGGTCCGGGACAGGTCTTACAATGAGCAGTTCTTC. Residues: CASRVRDRSYNEQFF.

The chain links TRBV2 to TRBJ2-1, with unresolved D. Trimming cost V 4 bases and J 5 bases, with 9 bases left between them. Germline assignment: CDR1 SNHLY and CDR2 FYNNEI. The length of the CDR3 is 13 residues. This CDR3 reads CASSGDAHNEQFF. The CDR3 DNA sequence: TGTGCCAGCAGTGGAGACGCCCACAATGAGCAGTTCTTC.

In its sample, this clonotype was seen once. V and J are TRBV12-3 or TRBV12-4 and TRBJ2-7, with TRBD2 identical over 9 bases. V lost 9 bases to trimming and J lost 4 bases; unmatched junction nucleotides: 10. There are 14 residues in the CDR3. CDR3: CASSRLAVRYEQYF. Written as DNA, the CDR3 is TGTGCCAGTAGTCGACTAGCGGTACGATACGAGCAGTACTTC.

The rearrangement joins TRBV4-3 to TRBJ1-1; D call uncertain. The V and J ends lost 0 bases and 10 bases respectively, with 12 bases between them. The CDR3 runs 13 residues. Germline CDR1 reads LGHNA; CDR2 reads YSLEER. For the CDR3, the DNA is TGCGCCAGCAGCCAAGAGATCGGCTACGGAGCTTTCTTT. Amino acid sequence: CASSQEIGYGAFF.

This clonotype turned up a few times. V and J are TRBV6-1 and TRBJ1-1; tentative D call: TRBD1 (5 bases). This CDR3 spans 14 amino acids. Trimming removed 1 base from V and 6 bases from J, with 12 bases in between. Germline lookup yields CDR1 MNHNS and CDR2 SASEGT. The CDR3: CASSEDRTLAEAFF. The CDR3 DNA follows: TGTGCCAGCAGTGAAGATCGGACACTCGCTGAAGCTTTCTTT.

This clonotype appeared a few times. The rearrangement uses TRBV7-9 and TRBJ2-5; D is tentatively TRBD1 or TRBD2 (6 bases each). Germline V CDR1 and CDR2: SEHNR, FQNEAQ (reference sequence). Trimming cost V 2 bases and J 0 bases, with 10 bases left between them. This CDR3 is 15 amino acids long. The CDR3 is CASSLWGADQETQYF. The CDR3 region has the DNA TGTGCCAGCAGCTTATGGGGGGCCGACCAAGAGACCCAGTACTTC.

In this sample, this clonotype turned up a few times. The V gene is TRBV6-1, the J gene TRBJ2-3; 12 positions match TRBD2. From germline, CDR1 is MNHNS and CDR2 SASEGT. After removal of 1 base from V and 1 base from J, the junction contained 3 bases not matched to a gene. The CDR3 is 17 residues long. CDR3 amino acids: CASSEGRTSGGTDTQYF. The CDR3 DNA is TGTGCCAGCAGTGAAGGGAGGACTAGCGGGGGCACAGATACGCAGTATTTT.

The chain couples TRBV6-1 to TRBJ1-2, with 7 bases that match TRBD1. The V gene's germline CDR1 is MNHNS and CDR2 SASEGT. The V and J ends lost 5 bases and 4 bases, in that order; junction bases with no gene match: 13. The CDR3 contains 16 residues. The CDR3 spells CASSNFNGQDRYGYTF. CDR3 sequence (DNA): TGTGCCAGCAGTAATTTCAACGGACAGGACCGCTATGGCTACACCTTC.

This clonotype was seen a few times. This chain links TRBV15 with TRBJ1-2; D remains ambiguous. This CDR3 is built from 14 residues. Germline V gene lookup returns CDR1 LNHNV and CDR2 YYDKDF (reference sequence). V lost 3 bases to trimming and J lost 8 bases, with 16 bases between them. In DNA form, the CDR3 reads TGTGCCACCAGCAGTGAATCAGCGTTGAGAGGCTACACCTTC. It yields the protein CATSSESALRGYTF. Supplemented by reference TRBV15 and TRBJ1-2, the full variable domain reads DAMVIQNPRYQVTQFGKPVTLSCSQTLNHNVMYWYQQKSSQAPKLLFHYYDKDFNNEADTPDNFQSRRPNTSFCFLDIRSPGLGDTAMYLCATSSESALRGYTFGSGTRLTVV.

V usage is TRBV20-1 and J usage is TRBJ2-3, with TRBD2 as a possible D gene (7 bases). The ends were cut back, 6 bases at V and 4 bases at J, with 20 bases in the middle. CDR1 DFQATT and CDR2 SNEGSKA come from the germline V gene (reference sequence). CDR3 size: 15 residues. The CDR3 loop reads CSARDGGLSADTQYF. In DNA form, the CDR3 reads TGCAGTGCCAGGGACGGGGGGCTGTCGGCAGATACGCAGTATTTT.

V usage is TRBV7-3 and J usage is TRBJ2-1; 11 bases match TRBD2. The CDR3 runs 16 residues. After removal of 3 bases from V and 7 bases from J, the junction contained 8 bases not matched to a gene. Germline values: CDR1 SGHTA, CDR2 FQGTGA. The CDR3 region is CASSLPGTSGANEQFF. DNA of the CDR3: TGTGCCAGCAGCTTGCCTGGGACTAGCGGAGCTAATGAGCAGTTCTTC. Together with reference TRBV7-3 and TRBJ2-1, the CDR3 gives the full variable domain: GAGVSQTPSNKVTEKGKYVELRCDPISGHTALYWYRQSLGQGPEFLIYFQGTGAADDSGLPNDRFFAVRPEGSVSTLKIQRTERGDSAVYLCASSLPGTSGANEQFFGPGTRLTVL.

The rearrangement joins TRBV6-1 to TRBJ1-2, with D unresolved. This CDR3 is 12 amino acids long. CDR1 MNHNS and CDR2 SASEGT come from the germline V gene. Trimming stripped 6 bases from V and 3 bases from J, with 8 bases between. The CDR3 coding sequence is TGTGCCAGCAGGATAGAGGACTATGGCTACACCTTC. It is translated as CASRIEDYGYTF.

This clonotype has more than one count but fewer than ten. V usage is TRBV19 and J usage is TRBJ1-2; D remains unclear. The CDR3 is 13 amino acids. V gave up 6 bases and J gave up 3 bases, with 11 bases separating them. Germline CDR1 reads LNHDA; CDR2 reads SQIVND (reference sequence). CDR3 region: CASRQESHYGYTF. The CDR3 region has the DNA TGTGCCAGTAGGCAGGAGTCCCACTATGGCTACACCTTC.

The chain employs TRBV11-2 and TRBJ2-5, with 7 positions matching TRBD2. The ends lost 3 bases at V and 5 bases at J; junction bases unmatched: 3. Germline lookup yields CDR1 SGHAT and CDR2 FQNNGV. The CDR3 covers 13 residues. The CDR3 DNA follows: TGTGCCAGCAGCTTTCCCGGGGGGGAGACCCAGTACTTC. Protein sequence: CASSFPGGETQYF.

The rearrangement joins TRBV28 to TRBJ1-5, with D possibly matching TRBD1 (6 bases). Germline V lookup: CDR1 MDHEN, CDR2 SYDVKM. The CDR3 sequence is 14 residues long. The CDR3 DNA reads as TGTGCAAGACCCCCAGACAGGAACAATCAGCCCCAGCATTTT. The encoded protein is CARPPDRNNQPQHF. The full variable domain, with the rest looked up from reference TRBV28 and TRBJ1-5, is DVKVTQSSRYLVKRTGEKVFLECVQDMDHENMFWYRQDPGLGLRLIYFSYDVKMKEKGDIPEGYSVSREKKERFSLILESASTNQTSMYLCARPPDRNNQPQHFGDGTRLSIL.

This clonotype has only a few counts. This chain connects TRBV6-1 to TRBJ1-5, with a weak D call TRBD1 (5 bases). Germline-derived CDR1 and CDR2 are MNHNS and SASEGT. The V end lost 10 bases, the J end lost 0 bases, and 16 bases lay between the germline ends. CDR3 length: 15 amino acids. CDR3 sequence reads: CATHGRDGSNQPQHF. In DNA form, the CDR3 reads TGTGCCACACACGGGCGGGACGGTAGCAATCAGCCCCAGCATTTT.

The rearrangement links TRBV12-3 or TRBV12-4 to TRBJ2-3; no firm D call. The V gene lost 5 bases and the J gene lost 1 base, with 4 bases spanning the gap. The CDR3 spans 12 residues. CDR3 sequence (DNA): TGTGCCAGCAGTGCCCGCACAGATACGCAGTATTTT. It is translated as CASSARTDTQYF.

This clonotype was seen a single time. The chain uses TRBV12-3 or TRBV12-4 and TRBJ2-7, with TRBD2 matching 11 bases. This CDR3 has 14 amino acids. V shed 6 bases and J 2 bases; nucleotides not matched to a gene: 3. CDR3 loop: CASSLLAGAYEQYF. In DNA form, the CDR3 reads TGTGCCAGCAGCCTACTAGCGGGAGCCTACGAGCAGTACTTC.

This chain links TRBV7-9 with TRBJ2-1, with 8 bases matching TRBD1. The CDR3 contains 13 residues. CDR1 and CDR2 (germline): SEHNR, FQNEAQ (reference sequence). Germline trimming cut 8 bases from V and 12 bases from J; bases unmatched to any gene: 12. The CDR3: CASARTGQFGQFF. The CDR3 DNA is TGTGCCAGCGCACGGACAGGGCAGTTTGGGCAGTTCTTC.

CDR3 loop: CASSKTRGNWNTEAFF. CDR3 in DNA: TGTGCCAGCAGCAAAACACGGGGGAATTGGAACACTGAAGCTTTCTTT. The chain has TRBV7-9 and TRBJ1-1, with D tentatively TRBD1 (5 bases). The CDR3 extends over 16 amino acids. Germline V gene sequence: CDR1 SEHNR, CDR2 FQNEAQ (reference sequence). The ends were cut back, 5 bases at V and 1 base at J, with 17 bases in the middle.

CDR3 protein: CASSLSGPETQYF. For the CDR3, the DNA is TGTGCCAGCAGTCTAAGCGGCCCAGAGACCCAGTACTTC. This chain links TRBV7-3 with TRBJ2-5; TRBD2 might be the D (5 bases). The V end lost 6 bases, the J end lost 4 bases, and 12 bases lay between the germline ends. The CDR3 has 13 residues. The germline gives CDR1 SGHTA, CDR2 FQGTGA.